This T cell receptor beta chain was obtained from a study of cytomegalovirus exposure and HLA in healthy donors. The PCR ran on 60 Vbeta and 13 Jbeta primers. Profiling relied on immunoSEQ multiplex PCR, and the TCRdb table lists in-frame clones only, not all of them. This table holds around 140,000 clones, approximately 87% found once. The study, taken as a whole, reports: TRBV6-2, TRBV6-3 and some other V segments were unresolvable in 87-base-pair reads.

As concerns this clone: Its antigen remains unknown.

The CDR3 contains 17 residues. Germline V gene sequence: CDR1 LGHNA, CDR2 YSLEER. The J segment lost 3 bases and the V segment lost 0 bases, leaving 5 bases of the junction unmatched. Sequenced sample: PBMCs. The chain couples TRBV4-3 to TRBJ2-2; TRBD2 aligns across 9 bases. The sequence derives from a man aged 40-50 years in good health and CMV-seronegative. The CDR3 region is CASSQDRTSAYTGELFF. The CDR3 coding sequence is TGCGCCAGCAGCCAAGACAGGACTAGCGCCTACACCGGGGAGCTGTTTTTT.